These T cell receptor beta chains were read from a single sample in a study of response to subunit inactivated influenza vaccine. TCRdb reprocessed the RT-PCR reads via MiXCR and lists one record per CDR3 protein. This sample has roughly 760,000 distinct CDR3 sequences; around 20% occur once, and the top ten carry roughly a tenth. The sample here was PBMCs from blood, taken 4 to 6 days after vaccination. The source is a man aged 45 to 65 who received an inactivated influenza vaccine. CDR3s include the opening cysteine and the closing phenylalanine or tryptophan. A D gene is named only where the DNA matches it firmly. Some rows have no size entry. The others give once, few or many, or a class for an expanded clone.

CDR3nt,CDR3aa,v_gene,abundance,d_gene,j_gene
TGTGCCAGCAGCCCCCTGGGGGACGGCAACAATGAGCAGTTCTTC,CASSPLGDGNNEQFF,TRBV7-9,.,.,TRBJ2-1
TGTGCCAGCAGGGCCGGGACAGGGATCCGAGTCTATGGCTACACCTTC,CASRAGTGIRVYGYTF,TRBV6-1,few,TRBD1,TRBJ1-2
TGTGCCAGCAGTTTTGTTGGGACAGGGGATAATGAGCAGTTCTTC,CASSFVGTGDNEQFF,TRBV28,.,TRBD1,TRBJ2-1
TGTGCCACCAGCAGAGGCTTGAAGGAGACCCAGTACTTC,CATSRGLKETQYF,TRBV15,.,.,TRBJ2-5
TGTGCCAGCACGGACAACGCGGGGGAGCTGTTTTTT,CASTDNAGELFF,TRBV12-3/TRBV12-4,few,.,TRBJ2-2
TGTGCCAGCAGCTCGGGGACAGGGGCGAACACTGAAGCTTTCTTT,CASSSGTGANTEAFF,TRBV9,.,TRBD1,TRBJ1-1
TGTGCCAGCAGCTTCAGCTGGAGTAGGGGGCAGCCAGATACGCAGTATTTT,CASSFSWSRGQPDTQYF,TRBV7-9,.,TRBD1,TRBJ2-3
TGTGCCAGCAGCCCTGAGGAGGGAGAACCCACAGATACGCAGTATTTT,CASSPEEGEPTDTQYF,TRBV7-9,.,.,TRBJ2-3
TGCAGTGCTAATACGGTCGGGGGAGACGACACCGGGGAGCTGTTTTTT,CSANTVGGDDTGELFF,TRBV20-1,few,.,TRBJ2-2
TGTGCCAGCAGTTCATCGGGGGGGTTTGAGCAGTTCTTC,CASSSSGGFEQFF,TRBV28,few,TRBD2,TRBJ2-1
TGTGCCAGCAGCTTTCTGAGCTCTGGGGCCAACGTCCTGACTTTC,CASSFLSSGANVLTF,TRBV5-5,few,.,TRBJ2-6
TGTGCCAGCAGCCCCGGGTTCAGCGCCAACGTCCTGACTTTC,CASSPGFSANVLTF,TRBV5-6,.,.,TRBJ2-6
TGCAGTGCTAGCCCTAGCGGGAGGGCCGACGAGCAGTACTTC,CSASPSGRADEQYF,TRBV20-1,.,TRBD2,TRBJ2-7
TGTGCCAGCAGGCGCGACACTGCGTCCGTCCTGACTTTC,CASRRDTASVLTF,TRBV6-2/TRBV6-3,few,.,TRBJ2-6
TGTGCCAGCAGCAAGGACAGGGGCTACGAGCAGTACTTC,CASSKDRGYEQYF,TRBV12-3/TRBV12-4,few,TRBD1,TRBJ2-7
TGTGCCAGCAGTTACTCGGGGCAGGGGGCGATTAGCAATCAGCCCCAGCATTTT,CASSYSGQGAISNQPQHF,TRBV6-5,many,TRBD1,TRBJ1-5
TGTGCCAGCAGCGTAAGGGGCAGGACGAACACCGGGGAGCTGTTTTTT,CASSVRGRTNTGELFF,TRBV9,few,.,TRBJ2-2
TGTGCCAGCAGTTACACCGGGACAGCCTATGGCTACACCTTC,CASSYTGTAYGYTF,TRBV6-5,.,TRBD1,TRBJ1-2
TGTGCCAGCTCCCTGGGCGACAGGAAAGAGCAGTACTTC,CASSLGDRKEQYF,TRBV18,few,.,TRBJ2-7
TGTGCCAGCAGTTACTCGATCTCGATGAACACTGAAGCTTTCTTT,CASSYSISMNTEAFF,TRBV6-5,many,.,TRBJ1-1
TGCGCCAGCAGTCCCCGGGGGGCGGTTCGCGCAGATACGCAGTATTTT,CASSPRGAVRADTQYF,TRBV10-2,once,.,TRBJ2-3
TGCAGCGTTGAGACTGGAAACACCATATATTTT,CSVETGNTIYF,TRBV29-1,few,.,TRBJ1-3
TGTGCCAGCACCAGGGGGTATGGCTACACCTTC,CASTRGYGYTF,TRBV6-5,few,TRBD1,TRBJ1-2
TGTGCCAGCAGCTTAGAGGATCCCGCCACTGAAGCTTTCTTT,CASSLEDPATEAFF,TRBV7-6,few,.,TRBJ1-1
TGCGCCAGCAGCTTGGTCGTGGGTTCAACCTACGAGCAGTACTTC,CASSLVVGSTYEQYF,TRBV5-1,.,.,TRBJ2-7
TGTGCCAGCAGTTACTCGTTATCGGGGACCCAGTACTTC,CASSYSLSGTQYF,TRBV6-2/TRBV6-3,.,.,TRBJ2-5